This paragraph reports one TCR beta chain. Antigen unknown. In the authors' methods: For the immunoSEQ data, sequences were junction-only without quality scores, so filtering differed. The assay was immunoSEQ multiplex PCR, and TCRdb's table has in-frame clones only and misses some. D and trimming were read from the DNA, whereas the V and J calls and clone size are those reported in that table. This table has fewer than 850,000 clones, 90% to 98% appearing once. The data belong to a study of shared clonotypes between healthy human individuals. Overall study results and limits: Larger richness was generally estimated for naive than memory subsets. All-four-donor shared clonotypes had higher generation probabilities than non-shared clonotypes did.

The V end lost 3 bases, the J end lost 3 bases, and 11 bases lay between the germline ends. This CDR3 is built from 14 residues. Germline CDR1 and CDR2: LGHNA and YSLEER. Naivety among CD8 cells was defined by CD45RO negativity and positive CCR7 selection, thereby excluding terminally differentiated effector memory CD45RA+ cells. Every contributor of samples was a Caucasian grown-up residing in Nashville, Tennessee. The sequenced material came from naive CD8+ T cells sorted from blood. V is TRBV4-3 and J is TRBJ1-2; D uncertain. This clonotype originated in a man aged 25 to 40 in good health. The CDR3 DNA follows: TGCGCCAGCAGCCAGGATGGTGCGGACTATGGCTACACCTTC. Translating it yields CASSQDGADYGYTF.